Below, 11 T cell receptor beta chains from the same sample are listed, as sequenced in a study of T-cell memory formation after mild COVID-19 (dated by TCRdb to about 2021). The library relied on 5' RACE. Sequencing instrument: Illumina NovaSeq 6000. In TCRdb, the public reads were trimmed at Q25 with fastp and aligned with MiXCR, with productive beta chains retained. A single entry per CDR3 protein holds the most common genes and DNA from its merged rows. The sample table contains about 350,000 distinct CDR3 sequences; only one count was recorded for around 15% of them. In total, the top ten clones hold about a fifth of the sample. Sequencing was carried out using PBMCs or a T cell subset sorted from them (not recorded which). These TCRs come from a man younger than 30 who had mild COVID-19 (a few samples of this study predate the infection). The sample titles of this study are shuffled in the database, so cell type and time point are left out; the donor was told from shared clones.

The sample holds a few counts of this clonotype. This chain uses TRBV5-6 with TRBJ1-6, with a tentative D call TRBD1 (6 bases). The germline V gene encodes CDR1 SGHDT and CDR2 YYEEEE. The length of the CDR3 is 14 residues. Trimming removed 1 base at V and 15 bases at J, with 17 bases between. DNA of the CDR3: TGTGCCAGCAGCTTGTTGGGCACCGAGGGGGACCTCCACTTT. Translated: CASSLLGTEGDLHF.

This clonotype was seen many times. V usage is TRBV6-5 and J usage is TRBJ2-5; the D is unclear. The CDR3 extends over 12 amino acids. Looked up from germline, CDR1 is MNHEY and CDR2 is SVGAGI. The V and J ends lost 1 base and 4 bases respectively, with 4 bases between them. Written as DNA, the CDR3 is TGTGCCAGCAGTTACTGGGGAGAGACCCAGTACTTC. Residues: CASSYWGETQYF.

This clonotype was counted only a few times. The rearrangement uses TRBV5-1 and TRBJ1-6; TRBD1 matches at 11 bases. The V segment lost 4 bases and the J segment 11 bases; nucleotides outside the gene matches: 8. Looked up from germline, CDR1 is SGHRS and CDR2 is YFSETQ. The CDR3 has 15 residues. The CDR3 nucleotides are TGCGCCAGCAGCGACGGACAGGGGGCGCTGGCACCCCTCCACTTT. This codes for CASSDGQGALAPLHF. The variable domain in full, completed from reference TRBV5-1 and TRBJ1-6, reads KAGVTQTPRYLIKTRGQQVTLSCSPISGHRSVSWYQQTPGQGLQFLFEYFSETQRNKGNFPGRFSGRQFSNSRSEMNVSTLELGDSALYLCASSDGQGALAPLHFGNGTRLTVT.

The chain combines TRBV4-3 with TRBJ2-3, with TRBD2 matching 8 bases. In germline, CDR1 is LGHNA, CDR2 YSLEER. V lost 1 base, J lost 8 bases, and 11 bases stayed unmatched. This CDR3 is built from 16 residues. The CDR3 loop reads CASSQAASGPLVTQYF. The CDR3 DNA reads as TGCGCCAGCAGCCAAGCGGCTAGCGGGCCCCTTGTTACGCAGTATTTT.

This clonotype was found a few times. The chain is built from TRBV7-9 and TRBJ1-1; 10 bases agree with TRBD1. Germline trimming cut 4 bases from V and 4 bases from J; bases unmatched to any gene: 9. There are 16 residues in the CDR3. Germline loops: CDR1 SEHNR, CDR2 FQNEAQ (reference sequence). The CDR3 sequence is CASSSGLTGGGTEAFF. The CDR3 DNA is TGTGCCAGCAGCTCGGGTTTGACAGGGGGCGGCACTGAAGCTTTCTTT.

This clonotype was picked up a small number of times. This chain connects TRBV4-3 to TRBJ1-1; tentative D call: TRBD1 (5 bases). The CDR3 is 16 residues long. V was cut by 6 bases and J by 0 bases, with 17 bases left in between. Germline V gives CDR1 LGHNA, CDR2 YSLEER. CDR3 residues: CASSRRDGLMNTEAFF. The CDR3 DNA follows: TGCGCCAGCAGTCGAAGGGACGGACTCATGAACACTGAAGCTTTCTTT.

The rearrangement links TRBV3-1 to TRBJ1-5, with D tentatively TRBD1 (6 bases). The V gene lost 3 bases and the J gene lost 3 bases, with 15 bases spanning the gap. CDR3 length: 16 amino acids. CDR1 is LGHDT, CDR2 YNNKEL, per germline (reference sequence). CDR3 DNA: TGTGCCAGCAGCCAGGAAGAGGACAGCTACAATCAGCCCCAGCATTTT. It codes for CASSQEEDSYNQPQHF.

This clonotype was seen a few times. The V gene is TRBV6-6, the J gene TRBJ2-3; D is undetermined. The germline V and J ends were trimmed by 2 bases and 3 bases, with 6 bases remaining between them. The CDR3 is 13 residues long. Germline V gives CDR1 MNHNY, CDR2 SVGAGI (reference sequence). The CDR3 coding sequence is TGTGCCAGCAGTTACATGAAAACAGATACGCAGTATTTT. This encodes CASSYMKTDTQYF.

A few counts support this clonotype. V gene TRBV5-1 combines with J gene TRBJ2-1, with TRBD2 matching 8 bases. The J segment lost 5 bases and the V segment lost 5 bases, leaving 3 bases of the junction unmatched. The CDR3 loop spans 13 amino acids. Germline V CDR1 and CDR2: SGHRS, YFSETQ. This CDR3 reads CASRTSVNNEQFF. The CDR3 DNA follows: TGCGCCAGCAGGACTAGCGTTAACAATGAGCAGTTCTTC.

The chain uses TRBV2 and TRBJ2-7; 9 bases are a match to TRBD1. With V trimmed by 4 bases and J by 7 bases, 8 bases remained unmatched. CDR3 length: 14 residues. Germline V gives CDR1 SNHLY, CDR2 FYNNEI. CDR3 sequence: CASSVSGTGQEQYV. CDR3 bases: TGTGCCAGCAGTGTCTCCGGGACAGGGCAAGAGCAGTACGTC.

This clonotype was found a few times. The chain employs TRBV7-3 and TRBJ2-3; either TRBD1 or TRBD2 may supply D (5 bases each). CDR1 is SGHTA and CDR2 is FQGTGA in the germline V gene. Deletions cut 2 bases from V and 2 bases from J, with 17 bases between. The length of the CDR3 is 17 residues. CDR3 amino acids: CASSLGVGRPTTDTQYF. The CDR3 DNA is TGTGCCAGCAGCTTAGGGGTGGGACGCCCTACCACAGATACGCAGTATTTT.